The 11 T cell receptor beta chains in this list originate from one sample, sequenced in a study of blood T cell repertoires in COVID-19. TCRdb keeps only in-frame clones here, not all; method: immunoSEQ multiplex PCR. The profile shows 150,000 to 200,000 clones, under 80% of them singletons. The sequenced material came from peripheral blood. These receptor sequences come from a man aged 65 to 85 with acute or convalescent COVID-19.

The chain combines TRBV19 with TRBJ1-1; no reliable D call. Trimming left V 3 bases short and J 1 base short, with 12 bases between. Per germline, CDR1 LNHDA and CDR2 SQIVND (reference sequence). The CDR3 spans 15 residues. Here the CDR3 reads CASSIRSGTNTEAFF. DNA for the CDR3: TGTGCCAGTAGTATCCGGAGTGGCACGAACACTGAAGCTTTCTTT.

The chain couples TRBV27 to TRBJ1-4, with D tentatively TRBD1 (6 bases). Germline loops: CDR1 MNHEY, CDR2 SMNVEV (reference sequence). V was clipped by 6 bases and J by 6 bases, with 20 bases between them. The CDR3 length is 16 residues. The CDR3 nucleotides are TGTGCCAGCAGCCTCTTGGGCACAGGGAGTGATGAAAAACTGTTTTTT. Residues: CASSLLGTGSDEKLFF.

This chain links TRBV6-5 with TRBJ1-3; D might be TRBD1 (6 bases). V lost 7 bases and J lost 4, with 14 bases in between. Germline values: CDR1 MNHEY, CDR2 SVGAGI. This CDR3 comprises 14 residues. The CDR3 DNA is TGTGCCAGCACCACAGGGATGGCCGGAAACACCATATATTTT. Residues: CASTTGMAGNTIYF.

The V call is TRBV6-5, the J call TRBJ2-3, with 8 positions matching TRBD2. The V segment lost 6 bases and the J segment 1 base; nucleotides outside the gene matches: 3. The CDR3 is 14 residues long. Germline CDR1 reads MNHEY; CDR2 reads SVGAGI. CDR3 sequence (DNA): TGTGCCAGCAGCAAGACTAGCGGCACAGATACGCAGTATTTT. Its protein is CASSKTSGTDTQYF.

J is TRBJ1-2 and V is TRBV19; D possibly corresponds to TRBD1 (6 bases). The CDR3 is made up of 14 amino acids. Trimming took off 9 bases at V and 0 bases at J, with 14 bases between the two ends. From germline, CDR1 is LNHDA and CDR2 SQIVND (reference sequence). CDR3 amino acids: CASGGARANYGYTF. The CDR3 region has the DNA TGTGCCAGCGGGGGGGCAAGAGCTAACTATGGCTACACCTTC.

The V gene is TRBV5-1, the J gene TRBJ2-7, with D perhaps matching TRBD2 (6 bases). The germline V and J ends were trimmed by 1 base and 3 bases, with 14 bases remaining between them. CDR1 is SGHRS and CDR2 is YFSETQ in the germline V gene. CDR3 size: 15 residues. The CDR3 loop is CASSLYSGVGYEQYF. The CDR3 DNA is TGCGCCAGCAGCTTGTACTCGGGGGTAGGCTACGAGCAGTACTTC.

The V gene is TRBV5-1, the J gene TRBJ2-7; 9 positions agree with TRBD1. Germline trimming cut 3 bases from V and 3 bases from J; bases unmatched to any gene: 7. This CDR3 comprises 15 residues. CDR1 SGHRS and CDR2 YFSETQ come from the germline V gene. CDR3 sequence: CASSSGQGKNYEQYF. The CDR3 nucleotides are TGCGCCAGCAGCTCCGGACAGGGGAAAAACTACGAGCAGTACTTC.

This chain joins TRBV12-3 or TRBV12-4 and TRBJ1-2; weak D call: TRBD1 (6 bases). With 6 bases removed from V and 4 bases from J, the gap between germline ends came to 9 bases. This CDR3 is built from 12 residues. The CDR3 DNA follows: TGTGCCAGCAGGGACAGTACCTATGGCTACACCTTC. Its translation: CASRDSTYGYTF.

V usage is TRBV5-5 and J usage is TRBJ1-2; the D is unclear. The germline V gene encodes CDR1 SGHKS and CDR2 YYEKEE (reference sequence). V was pared by 0 bases and J by 4 bases, with 7 bases between. The CDR3 covers 13 residues. Here the CDR3 DNA reads TGTGCCAGCAGCTTGGAACAGACCTATGGCTACACCTTC. Amino acids: CASSLEQTYGYTF.

The genes are TRBV6-5 and TRBJ2-3; TRBD2 aligns across 9 bases. This CDR3 spans 14 amino acids. V dropped 8 bases and J dropped 1; count of bases not matched to a gene: 4. CDR1 and CDR2 (germline): MNHEY, SVGAGI. In nucleotides, the CDR3 is TGTGCCAGCCAGCGGGGGGCTGGCACAGATACGCAGTATTTT. This sequence encodes CASQRGAGTDTQYF.

The CDR3 bases are TGTGCCAGTATTAACGACAGGTTGAACACTGAAGCTTTCTTT. Amino acids: CASINDRLNTEAFF. The chain has TRBV19 and TRBJ1-1; D possibly corresponds to TRBD1 (6 bases). Germline loops: CDR1 LNHDA, CDR2 SQIVND (reference sequence). The CDR3 length is 14 residues. Trimming left V 7 bases short and J 0 bases short, with 12 bases between.